This entry is about one T cell receptor (beta chain). Trimming took off 6 bases at V and 3 bases at J, with 15 bases between the two ends. Germline V gene data show CDR1 as MNHEY and CDR2 as SVGAGI. The CDR3 runs to 14 residues. The source of the sample is a study of blood T cell repertoires in COVID-19. About the research overall: There were acute and convalescent COVID-19 samples, and they came from the United States, Italy and Spain. The analysed material was cDNA or gDNA that came from T cells, B-cell-depleted T cells, or PBMCs.

Source study methods: Amplification of reference gene primers was used by the study to estimate nucleated cell counts. Only in-frame clones appear in the TCRdb table, and some are missing; sequencing was by immunoSEQ multiplex PCR. For V, J and clone size, that table is used; D and trimming come from the DNA. The sample shows over 250,000 clones, around 86% of them seen only once. This TCR was sampled from a human donor in a cohort sampled during active COVID-19. The J gene is TRBJ2-7, the V gene TRBV6-5; possible D gene TRBD2, 5 bases. Sequencing was performed on peripheral blood. The CDR3 nucleotides read TGTGCCAGCAGCGTGGGAGCTGTCTACTACGAGCAGTACTTC. This gives the protein CASSVGAVYYEQYF.